The 21 T cell receptor beta chains in this list originate from one sample, sequenced in a study of identical twins. TCRdb reprocessed the 5' RACE reads via MiXCR and lists one record per CDR3 protein. This sample has 430,000 or so distinct CDR3 sequences, with 24% found just once. The sample was also linked to a second study, of T cells expressing NK-cell markers.

Sequencing used CD4+ T cells sorted from blood. These receptors originate from a woman aged 18-30 years in good health.

The V call is TRBV25-1, the J call TRBJ1-4; unclear D gene. V was trimmed by 5 bases and J by 7 bases, leaving 14 bases between them. The CDR3 is made up of 14 amino acids. The germline CDR1 and CDR2 sequences are MGHDK and SYGVNS. Here the CDR3 DNA reads TGTGCCAGCAGTAAGGGAGTCATTCGTGAAAAACTGTTTTTT. This encodes CASSKGVIREKLFF.

In its sample, this clonotype was seen a few times. The V call is TRBV7-2, the J call TRBJ2-7; a weak D match, TRBD1 (6 bases). The V gene lost 6 bases and the J gene lost 6 bases, with 21 bases spanning the gap. Germline CDR1 is SGHTA and CDR2 is FQGNSA. The CDR3 consists of 15 residues. CDR3 amino acids: CASRFSGTSSVEQYF. The CDR3 nucleotides are TGTGCCAGCAGGTTCTCCGGGACATCGTCTGTCGAGCAGTACTTC.

Many counts were recorded for this clonotype. The chain is built from TRBV7-2 and TRBJ2-5, with D possibly being TRBD1 (5 bases). V was shortened by 6 bases and J by 0 bases, with 5 bases between the two germline ends. The CDR3 sequence is 12 residues long. Germline V gene data show CDR1 as SGHTA and CDR2 as FQGNSA. The CDR3 sequence is CASRTDQETQYF. The CDR3 region has the DNA TGTGCCAGCAGGACAGACCAAGAGACCCAGTACTTC.

The chain joins TRBV3-1 to TRBJ2-2; TRBD2 agrees at 13 bases. The CDR3 runs to 17 residues. The ends lost 4 bases at V and 7 bases at J; junction bases unmatched: 9. Germline lookup yields CDR1 LGHDT and CDR2 YNNKEL (reference sequence). DNA of the CDR3: TGTGCCAGCAGCCCGGAGACTAGCGGGAGGCCCGGCGGGGAGCTGTTTTTT. Amino acid sequence: CASSPETSGRPGGELFF. Based on the CDR3 plus reference TRBV3-1 and TRBJ2-2, the full variable domain is DTAVSQTPKYLVTQMGNDKSIKCEQNLGHDTMYWYKQDSKKFLKIMFSYNNKELIINETVPNRFSPKSPDKAHLNLHINSLELGDSAVYFCASSPETSGRPGGELFFGEGSRLTVL.

This chain joins TRBV11-2 and TRBJ2-1, with 10 nucleotides matching TRBD2. The CDR3 sequence is 13 residues long. V shed 8 bases and J 6 bases; nucleotides not matched to a gene: 4. The germline CDR1 and CDR2 sequences are SGHAT and FQNNGV. CDR3 sequence reads: CASERGGLNEQFF. CDR3 sequence (DNA): TGTGCCAGCGAGCGGGGGGGACTCAATGAGCAGTTCTTC.

The chain combines TRBV7-2 with TRBJ1-6; D uncertain. Trimming took off 6 bases at V and 9 bases at J, with 24 bases between the two ends. The CDR3 has 17 amino acids. Germline V gene sequence: CDR1 SGHTA, CDR2 FQGNSA. The CDR3 is CASSSRSYGFFTSPLHF. In DNA, the CDR3 is TGTGCCAGCAGTTCCCGGTCCTATGGGTTTTTTACTTCACCCCTCCACTTT.

This clonotype was counted a few times. The chain has TRBV12-3 or TRBV12-4 and TRBJ2-7; D unresolved. V was trimmed by 2 bases and J by 4 bases, leaving 6 bases between them. This CDR3 comprises 12 residues. As DNA, the CDR3 is TGTGCCAGCAGTTTATCCCAATACGAGCAGTACTTC. Translating gives CASSLSQYEQYF.

This clonotype was seen a handful of times. The V gene is TRBV11-2, the J gene TRBJ1-1; D gene ambiguous. The germline V and J ends were trimmed by 7 bases and 3 bases, with 12 bases remaining between them. Germline V gene sequence: CDR1 SGHAT, CDR2 FQNNGV. The CDR3 is 13 residues long. CDR3 protein: CASNKVADTEAFF. For the CDR3, the DNA is TGTGCCAGCAACAAAGTGGCGGACACTGAAGCTTTCTTT.

The chain combines TRBV6-6 with TRBJ2-2; 7 bases are a match to TRBD2. Germline V gene data show CDR1 as MNHNY and CDR2 as SVGAGI (reference sequence). V gave up 5 bases and J gave up 6 bases; unmatched junction bases: 3. The CDR3 consists of 13 residues. CDR3 DNA: TGTGCCAGCAGTCCCGCGGGGGCCGGGGAGCTGTTTTTT. Translating gives CASSPAGAGELFF.

The chain carries TRBV20-1 and TRBJ1-2; TRBD1 agrees at 7 bases. The CDR3 loop spans 14 amino acids. After removal of 1 base from V and 3 bases from J, the junction contained 5 bases not matched to a gene. Germline V gives CDR1 DFQATT, CDR2 SNEGSKA (reference sequence). Here the CDR3 DNA reads TGCAGTGCTAGAGTTGACAGGGCCGACTATGGCTACACCTTC. This gives the protein CSARVDRADYGYTF.

V is TRBV5-6 and J is TRBJ2-2; 9 nucleotides line up with TRBD2. With 5 bases clipped from V and 3 bases from J, the junction kept 17 bases outside the gene matches. CDR1 and CDR2 (germline): SGHDT, YYEEEE. The CDR3 extends over 19 amino acids. CDR3 sequence (DNA): TGTGCCAGCAGGCCCGGGCTAGCGGGACCGTATATGTACACCGGGGAGCTGTTTTTT. Translated, it gives CASRPGLAGPYMYTGELFF.

V and J are TRBV4-3 and TRBJ2-7; 8 bases align to TRBD1. V dropped 3 bases and J dropped 4; count of bases not matched to a gene: 5. Germline V lookup: CDR1 LGHNA, CDR2 YSLEER. This CDR3 contains 14 residues. In nucleotides, the CDR3 is TGCGCCAGCAGCCAGTTAACAGGGGGGTACGAGCAGTACTTC. Residues: CASSQLTGGYEQYF.

Only a few counts were recorded for this clonotype. This chain connects TRBV15 to TRBJ1-3; D gene unclear. This CDR3 has 13 amino acids. Trimming pared 3 bases from V and 4 bases from J, leaving 7 bases between. Per the germline V gene, CDR1 is LNHNV and CDR2 is YYDKDF (reference sequence). The CDR3 reads CATSSRGGNTIYF. CDR3 sequence (DNA): TGTGCCACCAGCAGTAGAGGGGGAAACACCATATATTTT.

Only a few counts were recorded for this clonotype. The CDR3 region is CAWASLADGSYEQYF. CDR3 bases: TGTGCCTGGGCATCACTAGCGGATGGATCCTACGAGCAGTACTTC. The chain joins TRBV30 to TRBJ2-7; 8 nucleotides agree with TRBD2. This CDR3 region has 15 residues. Germline CDR1 is GTSNPN and CDR2 is SVGIG (reference sequence). V lost 5 bases, J lost 1 base, and 10 bases stayed unmatched.

The table lists this clonotype with a few counts. The chain carries TRBV12-3 or TRBV12-4 and TRBJ1-1; tentative D call: TRBD1 (6 bases). CDR3 length: 12 amino acids. The ends were cut back, 6 bases at V and 8 bases at J, with 13 bases in the middle. CDR3 bases: TGTGCCAGCAGAAGGGGAGGACAGGAAGCTTTCTTT. Protein product: CASRRGGQEAFF.

This chain joins TRBV3-1 and TRBJ2-5; no clear D. Trimming cost V 4 bases and J 1 base, with 16 bases left between them. Germline CDR1 reads LGHDT; CDR2 reads YNNKEL (reference sequence). The CDR3 runs 16 residues. In DNA, the CDR3 is TGTGCCAGCAGCCCACCCGGTCACAGATTCCAAGAGACCCAGTACTTC. It encodes CASSPPGHRFQETQYF.

The CDR3 DNA sequence: TGTGCCAGCAGTTACTCAGGACAGGGGTTGGCTGAGCAGTTCTTC. Translating it yields CASSYSGQGLAEQFF. The chain couples TRBV6-5 to TRBJ2-1; TRBD1 matches 9 bases. Germline assignment: CDR1 MNHEY and CDR2 SVGAGI. V was clipped by 0 bases and J by 9 bases; unmatched bases: 6. The CDR3 is 15 amino acids.

This clonotype was observed a few times. V gene TRBV6-6 combines with J gene TRBJ1-5; D is undetermined. The germline V gene encodes CDR1 MNHNY and CDR2 SVGAGI (reference sequence). Trimming cost V 7 bases and J 3 bases, with 10 bases left between them. The CDR3 has 13 amino acids. The chain's CDR3 is CASTSSLNQPQHF. The CDR3 DNA sequence: TGTGCCAGCACCTCGAGCCTCAATCAGCCCCAGCATTTT.

This clonotype was detected a few times. The chain links TRBV24-1 to TRBJ2-1; D remains unclear. The CDR3 has 11 residues. The V and J ends lost 4 bases and 9 bases respectively, with 6 bases between them. The germline CDR1 and CDR2 sequences are KGHDR and SFDVKD. The CDR3 reads CATSEGGEQFF. For the CDR3, the DNA is TGTGCCACCAGTGAGGGTGGTGAGCAGTTCTTC.

This clonotype has more than one count but fewer than ten. The genes are TRBV6-1 and TRBJ1-2, with D tentatively TRBD1 (5 bases). The CDR3 extends over 13 amino acids. Looked up from germline, CDR1 is MNHNS and CDR2 is SASEGT. Trimming pared 3 bases from V and 2 bases from J, leaving 7 bases between. CDR3 region: CASSESGNYGYTF. The CDR3 DNA follows: TGTGCCAGCAGTGAGTCAGGGAACTATGGCTACACCTTC.

In this sample, this clonotype turned up a few times. This chain links TRBV7-2 with TRBJ2-7; 7 bases are a match to TRBD2. Germline V gene data show CDR1 as SGHTA and CDR2 as FQGNSA. The CDR3 spans 15 residues. Unmatched junction bases numbered 5, after V lost 3 bases and J lost 0 bases. The CDR3 nucleotides read TGTGCCAGCAGCTTCCGGGGGGTGAGCTCCTACGAGCAGTACTTC. It yields the protein CASSFRGVSSYEQYF.